This passage covers 7 T cell receptor beta chains from one sample sequenced in a study of a mutant IDH1 vaccine in newly diagnosed glioma. Libraries were prepared by immunoSEQ multiplex PCR; TCRdb keeps only in-frame clonotypes and omits some of them. The profile covers 110,000 or so clones, with roughly 90% appearing a single time and roughly 0.65% taken by the ten largest. Time point of the sample: week 11, during vaccination. Alongside topical imiquimod, each dose of vaccine comprised 300 ug of mutant IDH1 20-mer peptide. What these receptors recognize is not known. The sequencing used PBMCs, collected from a glioma patient whose treatment included an IDH1 peptide vaccine. The receptors were gathered from a woman between 45 and 65 years old with glioma.

This chain links TRBV18 with TRBJ2-1, with D unclear. The CDR3 is 13 residues long. V was trimmed by 5 bases and J by 7 bases, leaving 12 bases between them. From germline, CDR1 is KGHSH and CDR2 LQKENI. CDR3 region: CASSILSGNEQFF. The CDR3 DNA reads as TGTGCCAGCTCAATATTGTCAGGAAATGAGCAGTTCTTC. Filled out from reference TRBV18 and TRBJ2-1, the complete variable domain reads NAGVMQNPRHLVRRRGQEARLRCSPMKGHSHVYWYRQLPEEGLKFMVYLQKENIIDESGMPKERFSAEFPKEGPSILRIQQVVRGDSAAYFCASSILSGNEQFFGPGTRLTVL.

Remarks on this clone: Distinct nucleotide sequences in the sample also encode this CDR3. The rearrangement links TRBV9 to TRBJ2-7; 7 bases agree with TRBD2. V was clipped by 0 bases and J by 1 base; unmatched bases: 4. The CDR3 totals 15 residues. The germline V gene has CDR1 SGDLS and CDR2 YYNGEE. CDR3 bases: TGTGCCAGCAGCGTAGACCCTAGCGGTTCCTACGAGCAGTACTTC. Translation: CASSVDPSGSYEQYF.

This chain links TRBV10-2 with TRBJ2-3; 8 bases map to TRBD2. This CDR3 is 13 amino acids long. Trimming took 7 bases from V and 10 from J; bases not matched to a gene: 10. Per the germline V gene, CDR1 is WSHSY and CDR2 is SAAADI. CDR3 region: CASNEPKRESQYF. CDR3 nucleotides: TGCGCCAGCAATGAACCTAAGCGGGAGTCGCAGTATTTT.

J is TRBJ2-1 and V is TRBV19; D not certain. CDR1 and CDR2 (germline): LNHDA, SQIVND (reference sequence). Trimming shortened V by 6 bases and J by 4 bases, and 22 bases separated the two germline ends. There are 17 residues in the CDR3. The CDR3 coding sequence is TGTGCCAGTAGAGTCGGTCTCGGGCGAGATTCTTACAATGAGCAGTTCTTC. Translating it yields CASRVGLGRDSYNEQFF.

The chain combines TRBV29-1 with TRBJ1-2; no reliable D call. CDR1 SQVTM and CDR2 ANQGSEA come from the germline V gene. The V end lost 2 bases, the J end lost 4 bases, and 8 bases lay between the germline ends. The CDR3 sequence is 12 residues long. In DNA form, the CDR3 reads TGCAGCGTTGAAAGTACAACCTATGGCTACACCTTC. Amino acid sequence: CSVESTTYGYTF.

The chain is built from TRBV21-1 and TRBJ1-2; no check of the table's D call, TRBD1, against the DNA was made. TRBV21-1 is recorded as a pseudogene. The CDR3 is 15 amino acids. This CDR3 reads CASSKEGWANYGYTF. CDR3 DNA sequence: TGTGCCAGCAGCAAAGAGGGGTGGGCTAACTATGGCTACACCTTC.

V usage is TRBV5-4 and J usage is TRBJ1-1; TRBD1 is a possible D gene (6 bases). V gave up 2 bases and J gave up 5 bases, with 16 bases separating them. The V gene's germline CDR1 is SGHNT and CDR2 YYREEE (reference sequence). This CDR3 has 15 residues. DNA for the CDR3: TGTGCCAGCAGCTTTATGGGTGGGGGGCGTACTGAAGCTTTCTTT. It codes for CASSFMGGGRTEAFF.